This TCR beta chain originates from a study of shared clonotypes between healthy human individuals. Study conclusions and caveats: The rarefaction results pointed to incomplete sorted-subset sequencing despite large depth.

Per germline, CDR1 MDHEN and CDR2 SYDVKM. Both ends counted, the CDR3 spans 11 residues. Only in-frame clones appear in the TCRdb table, and some are missing; sequencing was by immunoSEQ multiplex PCR. Of approximately 530,000 clones in the sample, around 96% were seen once. Nashville, Tennessee was home to all donors, each a Caucasian adult. This clone was counted once. Its antigen is not identified. The final CDR3 position lacks the conserved phenylalanine or tryptophan, pointing to a likely read error. The DNA is left out, because the CDR3 cannot be placed on it with certainty; the CDR3 is given as TCRdb lists it.

The sequenced sample was naive CD4+ T cells sorted from blood. The subset: CD45RA+ positively selected. The chain joins TRBV28 to TRBJ2-7; the D call of TRBD2 is as the table states it, not checked on the DNA. This clonotype was obtained from a woman in her twenties or thirties in good health. CDR3 sequence: CASSGPPGLSL.